Presented here are 28 T cell receptor beta chains from one specimen sequenced in a study of blood T cell repertoires in COVID-19. Sequenced by immunoSEQ multiplex PCR; TCRdb stores in-frame clones only, minus some. This sample yields about 170,000 clones, of which 83% are seen a single time; roughly 2% belongs to the top ten. The material sequenced was peripheral blood. These receptor sequences come from a woman of 80 years or more with acute or convalescent COVID-19.

The chain has TRBV30 and TRBJ2-7; a weak D match, TRBD2 (6 bases). Between the trimmed V and J ends, which lost 8 bases and 2 bases, there was a span of 13 bases. The germline CDR1 and CDR2 sequences are GTSNPN and SVGIG (reference sequence). The CDR3 runs 12 residues. The CDR3 sequence: CALGGTTYEQYF. CDR3 in DNA: TGTGCCCTGGGAGGAACAACCTACGAGCAGTACTTC.

This sequence joins TRBV2 and TRBJ2-7, with TRBD2 identical over 10 bases. Germline CDR1 is SNHLY and CDR2 is FYNNEI. V shed 6 bases and J 0 bases; nucleotides not matched to a gene: 8. CDR3 length: 16 amino acids. The CDR3 protein is CASSRASGGISYEQYF. The DNA for the CDR3 is TGTGCCAGCAGCAGGGCTAGCGGGGGCATCTCCTACGAGCAGTACTTC.

The chain joins TRBV19 to TRBJ2-7, with D maybe TRBD2 (5 bases). With 1 base removed from V and 6 bases from J, the gap between germline ends came to 7 bases. Germline assignment: CDR1 LNHDA and CDR2 SQIVND (reference sequence). The CDR3 is 12 amino acids. The CDR3 region is CASSIGGGEQYF. The DNA for the CDR3 is TGTGCCAGTAGTATAGGCGGAGGCGAGCAGTACTTC.

The count of this clone is one. The V gene is TRBV6-5, the J gene TRBJ1-4; weak D call: TRBD1 (6 bases). Per the germline V gene, CDR1 is MNHEY and CDR2 is SVGAGI. The V end lost 6 bases, the J end lost 4 bases, and 9 bases lay between the germline ends. This CDR3 has 13 amino acids. This CDR3 is CASSGQRNEKLFF. CDR3 in DNA: TGTGCCAGCAGCGGACAGCGTAATGAAAAACTGTTTTTT.

This chain joins TRBV21-1 and TRBJ1-3. TRBV21-1 is given as a pseudogene. This CDR3 has 17 residues. The DNA for the CDR3 is TGTGCCAGCAGGCCTATAGTCGAGGGCACTTCTGGAAACACCATATATTTT. Translation gives CASRPIVEGTSGNTIYF.

This chain joins TRBV23-1 and TRBJ1-6; no reliable D call. TRBV23-1 is known as an ORF, though its function is uncertain. The CDR3 runs 16 residues. V lost 2 bases and J 10 bases, leaving 18 bases between the germline ends. In DNA form, the CDR3 reads TGCGCCAGCAGTCAACGGGGTCTTACTGCGCCCTCACCCCTCCACTTT. Translation: CASSQRGLTAPSPLHF.

This clone was seen ten or more times. This sequence joins TRBV10-3 and TRBJ2-7; 9 bases map to TRBD1. Looked up from germline, CDR1 is ENHRY and CDR2 is SYGVKD. The trim removed 7 bases at V and 0 bases at J, leaving 4 bases unmatched. The CDR3 length is 14 residues. The CDR3 protein is CAINGQGSSYEQYF. The CDR3 region has the DNA TGTGCCATCAACGGACAGGGGAGCTCCTACGAGCAGTACTTC.

The chain uses TRBV7-7 and TRBJ2-5; 8 bases fit TRBD1. V lost 5 bases and J lost 1; bases outside the gene matches: 9. Germline CDR1 and CDR2: SSHAT and FNYEAQ (reference sequence). The CDR3 is made up of 16 amino acids. In DNA, the CDR3 is TGTGCCAGCAGCCTTGGGGGGACAGGTGTCCAAGAGACCCAGTACTTC. Protein sequence: CASSLGGTGVQETQYF.

The rearrangement uses TRBV19 and TRBJ2-7; 10 nucleotides match TRBD1. Trimming at V came to 4 bases and at J to 4 bases, leaving 10 bases not matched to a gene. The CDR3 has 16 amino acids. Germline CDR1 and CDR2: LNHDA and SQIVND (reference sequence). CDR3 sequence (DNA): TGTGCCAGTAGTACCTCTCGGACAGGGGGGGGGTACGAGCAGTACTTC. This encodes CASSTSRTGGGYEQYF.

The chain has TRBV19 and TRBJ2-5; D might be TRBD2 (6 bases). The CDR3 totals 14 residues. The V and J ends lost 7 bases and 7 bases respectively, with 19 bases between them. Germline V lookup: CDR1 LNHDA, CDR2 SQIVND (reference sequence). The CDR3 sequence: CASNPGVPGGTQYF. The CDR3 nucleotides are TGTGCCAGTAACCCGGGAGTCCCCGGTGGGACCCAGTACTTC.

This clone was seen only a few times. The chain couples TRBV7-2 to TRBJ2-2; D is unresolved. The germline V and J ends were trimmed by 1 base and 9 bases, with 9 bases remaining between them. Germline V gene lookup returns CDR1 SGHTA and CDR2 FQGNSA. The CDR3 sequence is 13 residues long. The CDR3 region is CASSLVSQRELFF. CDR3 in DNA: TGTGCCAGCAGCTTAGTCAGTCAGAGGGAGCTGTTTTTT.

The table lists this clone with a count of one. The chain combines TRBV7-9 with TRBJ2-7; 10 bases are a match to TRBD1. Looked up from germline, CDR1 is SEHNR and CDR2 is FQNEAQ (reference sequence). Losses at the gene ends were 3 bases for V and 2 bases for J; bases not matched to a gene: 10. There are 17 residues in the CDR3. As DNA, the CDR3 is TGTGCCAGCAGCTTTGGTTTACCGGGACAGGGGCCCTACGAGCAGTACTTC. Translating gives CASSFGLPGQGPYEQYF.

This clone has only one observation. This chain connects TRBV5-4 to TRBJ1-1, with 7 bases identical to TRBD1. The CDR3 consists of 13 residues. The trim removed 2 bases at V and 6 bases at J, leaving 4 bases unmatched. The germline CDR1 and CDR2 sequences are SGHNT and YYREEE (reference sequence). CDR3 sequence reads: CASSLQGSSEAFF. The CDR3 nucleotides are TGTGCCAGCAGCTTACAGGGGAGCTCTGAAGCTTTCTTT.

The V gene is TRBV7-2, the J gene TRBJ1-2; 7 nucleotides line up with TRBD1. The CDR3 is 15 residues long. CDR1 is SGHTA, CDR2 FQGNSA, per germline. Trimming at V came to 4 bases and at J to 4 bases, leaving 9 bases not matched to a gene. The CDR3 DNA reads as TGTGCCAGCAGCTCCGCGCCAACAGGGGTCTATGGCTACACCTTC. Translating gives CASSSAPTGVYGYTF.

The chain carries TRBV5-4 and TRBJ2-7; 9 nucleotides line up with TRBD1. This CDR3 region has 15 residues. The V gene's germline CDR1 is SGHNT and CDR2 YYREEE (reference sequence). V shed 4 bases, J shed 7 bases, and the junction held 12 bases outside the gene matches. CDR3 sequence reads: CASSTRTGVLGEQYF. The CDR3 bases are TGTGCCAGCAGCACAAGGACAGGGGTGTTAGGGGAGCAGTACTTC.

CDR3 in amino acids: CAISEGLAGGTRETQYF. In DNA form, the CDR3 reads TGTGCCATCAGTGAAGGGCTAGCGGGGGGTACACGGGAGACCCAGTACTTC. The V call is TRBV10-3, the J call TRBJ2-5, with TRBD2 matching 11 bases. CDR3 size: 17 residues. V was pared by 3 bases and J by 5 bases, with 11 bases of the junction left unmatched. Germline assignment: CDR1 ENHRY and CDR2 SYGVKD.

V gene TRBV9 combines with J gene TRBJ2-1; D ambiguous. Trimming took 3 bases from V and 10 from J, leaving 8 bases between them. Per the germline V gene, CDR1 is SGDLS and CDR2 is YYNGEE. The length of the CDR3 is 11 residues. The CDR3 DNA sequence: TGTGCCAGCAGCGAACGAGGAGAGCAGTTCTTC. Its protein product is CASSERGEQFF.

The chain carries TRBV28 and TRBJ1-5; possible D gene TRBD1, 5 bases. Germline V CDR1 and CDR2: MDHEN, SYDVKM. Trimming left V 3 bases short and J 7 bases short, with 13 bases between. The CDR3 runs 14 residues. The CDR3 DNA reads as TGTGCCAGCAGTTTGGGAGGGGATGGGCAGCCCCAGCATTTT. Its protein is CASSLGGDGQPQHF.

The CDR3 is CAIRTDRGNQPQHF. The CDR3, as DNA: TGTGCCATCCGCACTGACAGGGGCAATCAGCCCCAGCATTTT. The genes are TRBV28 and TRBJ1-5; 7 positions match TRBD1. Germline loops: CDR1 MDHEN, CDR2 SYDVKM. The CDR3 runs 14 residues. Trimming removed 10 bases from V and 2 bases from J; junction bases left unmatched: 8.

This chain links TRBV19 with TRBJ1-1; 9 bases fit TRBD1. The junction had 6 bases not matched to a gene; V was cut back by 5 bases and J by 5 bases. Germline V gene lookup returns CDR1 LNHDA and CDR2 SQIVND (reference sequence). The CDR3 is 14 amino acids. This CDR3 reads CASSVTGGWTEAFF. The DNA for the CDR3 is TGTGCCAGTAGTGTGACAGGGGGATGGACTGAAGCTTTCTTT.

The chain links TRBV7-9 to TRBJ2-3; possible D gene TRBD2, 6 bases. V was clipped by 5 bases and J by 10 bases, with 13 bases between them. The germline V gene encodes CDR1 SEHNR and CDR2 FQNEAQ (reference sequence). CDR3 length: 12 residues. The CDR3 DNA sequence: TGTGCCAGCAGCAACGCCCGGGACTCGCAGTATTTT. This gives the protein CASSNARDSQYF.

This chain uses TRBV12-5 with TRBJ2-5; perhaps TRBD1 as D (5 bases). This CDR3 has 14 amino acids. The germline V and J ends were trimmed by 5 bases and 2 bases, with 12 bases remaining between them. Per the germline V gene, CDR1 is LGHNT and CDR2 is FRNRAP. The CDR3 coding sequence is TGTGCTAGTGGTCCCGACAGAGATCAAGAGACCCAGTACTTC. This codes for CASGPDRDQETQYF.

The rearrangement uses TRBV4-3 and TRBJ1-3; D is undetermined. This CDR3 region has 15 residues. From germline, CDR1 is LGHNA and CDR2 YSLEER. The germline V and J ends were trimmed by 2 bases and 0 bases, with 8 bases remaining between them. The DNA for the CDR3 is TGCGCCAGCAGCCAATCGACGGGCTCTGGAAACACCATATATTTT. Its protein product is CASSQSTGSGNTIYF.

The V and J genes are TRBV2 and TRBJ2-4; 14 bases map to TRBD2. The CDR3 has 18 residues. CDR1 and CDR2 from the germline V gene are SNHLY and FYNNEI. J gave up 7 bases and V 5 bases, and 13 bases lay outside the gene matches. The CDR3 bases are TGTGCCAGCAGTCCCGGGACGGGACTAGCGGGGGAGTGGAACATTCAGTACTTC. Protein: CASSPGTGLAGEWNIQYF.

The rearrangement uses TRBV19 and TRBJ2-1; D uncertain. The V end was cut by 6 bases, the J end by 0 bases, with 9 bases between. Per the germline V gene, CDR1 is LNHDA and CDR2 is SQIVND (reference sequence). The CDR3 is 14 amino acids. For the CDR3, the DNA is TGTGCCAGTAGAAGAGAAAGCTCCTACAATGAGCAGTTCTTC. It specifies CASRRESSYNEQFF.

The rearrangement uses TRBV30 and TRBJ1-4; TRBD1 might be the D (6 bases). This CDR3 comprises 14 residues. Germline V gene lookup returns CDR1 GTSNPN and CDR2 SVGIG (reference sequence). With 6 bases removed from V and 8 bases from J, the gap between germline ends came to 19 bases. The CDR3 reads CACFNRADGEKLFF. The CDR3 nucleotides read TGTGCCTGCTTCAACAGGGCTGACGGAGAAAAACTGTTTTTT. The entire variable domain, with the rest obtained from reference TRBV30 and TRBJ1-4, is as follows: SQTIHQWPATLVQPVGSPLSLECTVEGTSNPNLYWYRQAAGRGLQLLFYSVGIGQISSEVPQNLSASRPQDRQFILSSKKLLLSDSGFYLCACFNRADGEKLFFGSGTQLSVL.

This clone has just a few counts. V and J are TRBV6-1 and TRBJ1-4, with D possibly being TRBD1 (6 bases). The germline V gene encodes CDR1 MNHNS and CDR2 SASEGT. This CDR3 has 14 amino acids. Trimming pared 3 bases from V and 5 bases from J, leaving 10 bases between. The CDR3 DNA reads TGTGCCAGCAGTGAGGGGGCGAGGAATGAAAAACTGTTTTTT. Amino acid sequence: CASSEGARNEKLFF.

This clone has only a few counts. The J gene is TRBJ1-2, the V gene TRBV2; D is unclear. This CDR3 has 13 residues. Trimming took 6 bases from V and 8 from J, leaving 16 bases between them. Germline CDR1 and CDR2: SNHLY and FYNNEI. The CDR3 DNA reads TGTGCCAGCAGGACGGGTCAAATCGGAGGCTACACCTTC. Translating gives CASRTGQIGGYTF.